Each of the 11 T cell receptor beta chains below was sequenced from the same sample in a study of T cells in localized non-small cell lung cancer. TCRdb keeps only in-frame clones here, not all; method: immunoSEQ multiplex PCR. Here the sample spans fewer than 25,000 clones, roughly nine tenths being singletons. The sequences come from peripheral blood, collected before any cancer treatment. These receptors were collected from a woman aged 35-75 years with stage I lung adenocarcinoma.

V usage is TRBV7-8 and J usage is TRBJ1-6; a weak D match, TRBD1 (5 bases). Per the germline V gene, CDR1 is SGHVS and CDR2 is FQNEAQ. This CDR3 has 15 amino acids. The V and J ends lost 1 base and 9 bases respectively, with 13 bases between them. CDR3 amino acids: CASSLVGGEVSPLHF. The CDR3 region has the DNA TGTGCCAGCAGCTTAGTCGGAGGGGAAGTTTCACCCCTCCACTTT.

In this sample, this clone is medium-sized. The chain carries TRBV12-1 and TRBJ1-2; TRBD1 was called by the table and not checked on the DNA. TRBV12-1 is described as a pseudogene. The CDR3 sequence is 16 residues long. The CDR3 here is CASSVHRDREGFGYTF. The DNA for the CDR3 is TGTGCCAGCAGCGTCCACCGGGACAGGGAAGGTTTTGGCTACACCTTC.

This chain uses TRBV7-9 with TRBJ1-1; TRBD1 matches at 7 bases. Germline V gives CDR1 SEHNR, CDR2 FQNEAQ (reference sequence). The CDR3 is 14 amino acids. Trimming took 4 bases from V and 10 from J; bases not matched to a gene: 12. The CDR3 sequence is CASSSQGGRGGAFF. For the CDR3, the DNA is TGTGCCAGCAGCTCCCAGGGGGGCCGCGGTGGAGCTTTCTTT. Complete variable domain (other parts from reference TRBV7-9 and TRBJ1-1): DTGVSQNPRHKITKRGQNVTFRCDPISEHNRLYWYRQTLGQGPEFLTYFQNEAQLEKSRLLSDRFSAERPKGSFSTLEIQRTEQGDSAMYLCASSSQGGRGGAFFGQGTRLTVV.

The chain is built from TRBV27 and TRBJ2-7, with 7 bases matching TRBD1. This CDR3 has 19 residues. V was clipped by 6 bases and J by 0 bases; unmatched bases: 20. The germline V gene has CDR1 MNHEY and CDR2 SMNVEV (reference sequence). The CDR3, as DNA: TGTGCCAGCAGGATGGGCCCCGACCCCGGACAGGAACTCTCCTACGAGCAGTACTTC. It specifies CASRMGPDPGQELSYEQYF.

The genes are TRBV2 and TRBJ2-5, with D unclear. Germline values: CDR1 SNHLY, CDR2 FYNNEI. CDR3 size: 13 residues. With 6 bases removed from V and 5 bases from J, the gap between germline ends came to 13 bases. The CDR3 loop is CASSWWVGETQYF. CDR3 DNA: TGTGCCAGCAGCTGGTGGGTGGGGGAGACCCAGTACTTC.

This clone appeared once. V and J are TRBV18 and TRBJ1-2; 8 bases are a match to TRBD1. This CDR3 has 13 amino acids. Per germline, CDR1 KGHSH and CDR2 LQKENI. Trimming removed 4 bases from V and 3 bases from J; junction bases left unmatched: 1. CDR3: CASSQQGDYGYTF. CDR3 nucleotide sequence: TGTGCCAGCTCACAACAGGGGGACTATGGCTACACCTTC.

This chain connects TRBV7-2 to TRBJ1-3; D gene unclear. The V gene's germline CDR1 is SGHTA and CDR2 FQGNSA. This CDR3 comprises 11 residues. Trimming removed 3 bases at V and 6 bases at J, with 3 bases between. The CDR3, as DNA: TGTGCCAGCAGCTTGACAAACACCATATATTTT. Translated, it gives CASSLTNTIYF.

The genes are TRBV28 and TRBJ1-6, with TRBD1 as a possible D gene (6 bases). V lost 5 bases and J 14 bases, leaving 22 bases between the germline ends. Germline CDR1 is MDHEN and CDR2 is SYDVKM. CDR3 length: 15 residues. The CDR3 sequence is CASSDGQLRTGTLHF. The CDR3, as DNA: TGTGCCAGCAGTGACGGACAGCTAAGGACTGGAACCCTCCACTTT. The full variable domain, its missing parts supplied by reference TRBV28 and TRBJ1-6, is DVKVTQSSRYLVKRTGEKVFLECVQDMDHENMFWYRQDPGLGLRLIYFSYDVKMKEKGDIPEGYSVSREKKERFSLILESASTNQTSMYLCASSDGQLRTGTLHFGNGTRLTVT.

The genes are TRBV7-2 and TRBJ1-5; no clear D gene. V gave up 1 base and J gave up 2 bases, with 9 bases separating them. This CDR3 region has 15 residues. Looked up from germline, CDR1 is SGHTA and CDR2 is FQGNSA. CDR3 bases: TGTGCCAGCAGCTTAGGGGGTAGGGGCAATCAGCCCCAGCATTTT. Its translation is CASSLGGRGNQPQHF.

V and J are TRBV30 and TRBJ1-5, with D unresolved. Trimming pared 5 bases from V and 4 bases from J, leaving 12 bases between. Germline V CDR1 and CDR2: GTSNPN, SVGIG (reference sequence). The CDR3 length is 13 residues. CDR3 protein: CAWGPLGNQPQHF. The CDR3 DNA is TGTGCCTGGGGGCCCTTGGGGAATCAGCCCCAGCATTTT.

V gene TRBV6-4 combines with J gene TRBJ2-3; 13 positions match TRBD2. The CDR3 totals 15 residues. Per germline, CDR1 MRHNA and CDR2 SNTAGT. The ends lost 5 bases at V and 11 bases at J; junction bases unmatched: 10. In DNA, the CDR3 is TGTGCCAGCAGTCTAACTAGCGGGGGGGCATCGGAGCAGTATTTT. Protein product: CASSLTSGGASEQYF.